These 6 T cell receptor beta chains were sequenced from one sample in a study of blood T cells in healthy people across ages. Together with a sample-barcoded 5' primer, a J-beta primer mix was included in a second PCR lasting about 6 to 12 cycles. A single record per CDR3 protein comes from TCRdb applying MiXCR to the 5' RACE reads. Of 500,000 to 700,000 distinct CDR3 sequences in the sample, roughly 31% are singletons; the top ten hold 15% to 18%. The sample consisted of blood. The origin of the receptors is an elderly woman in good health.

The chain is built from TRBV7-2 and TRBJ2-5, with 15 positions matching TRBD2. Per germline, CDR1 SGHTA and CDR2 FQGNSA. This CDR3 is built from 17 residues. J lost 5 bases, V lost 5 bases, and 9 bases had no gene match. CDR3 bases: TGTGCCAGCAGCGTAGGGGGACTAGCGGGAGGATCCGAGACCCAGTACTTC. Protein sequence: CASSVGGLAGGSETQYF.

Comments on this clonotype: Given a much more abundant clone one base away, this may be a read error. The rearrangement links TRBV7-2 to TRBJ2-7, with 10 positions matching TRBD2. From germline, CDR1 is SGHTA and CDR2 FQGNSA. V was pared by 6 bases and J by 12 bases, with 23 bases of the junction left unmatched. The CDR3 runs 17 residues. The CDR3 region is CASSKTGAGGRQETRYF. The CDR3 nucleotides read TGTGCCAGCAGTAAGACTGGAGCGGGGGGGCGACAAGAGACCCGGTACTTC. Full variable domain (rest looked up from reference TRBV7-2 and TRBJ2-7): GAGVSQSPSNKVTEKGKDVELRCDPISGHTALYWYRQSLGQGLEFLIYFQGNSAPDKSGLPSDRFSAERTGGSVSTLTIQRTQQEDSAVYLCASSKTGAGGRQETRYFGPGTRLTVT.

This clonotype was picked up a small number of times. This chain connects TRBV12-3 or TRBV12-4 to TRBJ1-1, with D tentatively TRBD1 (5 bases). The CDR3 is 15 residues long. The V end lost 7 bases, the J end lost 4 bases, and 19 bases lay between the germline ends. CDR3 sequence (DNA): TGTGCCAGCACCCTACAGGCCCAGCCTGGCACTGAAGCTTTCTTT. It encodes CASTLQAQPGTEAFF.

The chain joins TRBV12-3 or TRBV12-4 to TRBJ2-6; 10 bases agree with TRBD1. The V segment lost 6 bases and the J segment 4 bases; nucleotides outside the gene matches: 9. The CDR3 is 17 amino acids. The CDR3 loop is CASRLTGTGDGANVLTF. The CDR3 bases are TGTGCCAGCAGGCTCACCGGGACAGGGGACGGGGCCAACGTCCTGACTTTC.

The sample holds a few counts of this clonotype. The chain combines TRBV7-9 with TRBJ1-1; D gene ambiguous. The germline CDR1 and CDR2 sequences are SEHNR and FQNEAQ (reference sequence). The CDR3 runs to 12 residues. V lost 2 bases and J 3 bases, leaving 4 bases between the germline ends. For the CDR3, the DNA is TGTGCCAGCAGCTTAAAGGACACTGAAGCTTTCTTT. It translates to CASSLKDTEAFF. The full variable domain, completed using reference TRBV7-9 and TRBJ1-1, is DTGVSQNPRHKITKRGQNVTFRCDPISEHNRLYWYRQTLGQGPEFLTYFQNEAQLEKSRLLSDRFSAERPKGSFSTLEIQRTEQGDSAMYLCASSLKDTEAFFGQGTRLTVV.

The rearrangement links TRBV6-2 or TRBV6-3 to TRBJ1-2; a possible D gene is TRBD1 (6 bases). Trimming shortened V by 2 bases and J by 2 bases, and 15 bases separated the two germline ends. The CDR3 spans 16 residues. In germline, CDR1 is MNHEY, CDR2 SVGEGT. CDR3 residues: CASSYRRGLSNYGYTF. In DNA, the CDR3 is TGTGCCAGCAGTTACCGGCGGGGGCTGAGCAACTATGGCTACACCTTC.